The 32 T cell receptor beta chains below come from one sample, sequenced in a study of glioma-infiltrating T cells. Using RNA template, CDR3s of TCR alpha and beta were amplified with iRepertoire arm-PCR. In TCRdb, the multiplex PCR reads were re-called with MiXCR into one record per CDR3 protein. The sample yields about 210,000 distinct CDR3 sequences, 32% seen once. The sequencing sample was made of glioma tissue, nonneoplastic brain tissue, or PBMCs (not recorded which). These receptors originate from a human donor with low-grade glioma or glioblastoma, undergoing nonglioma brain surgery, or in good health (not recorded which).

On this clonotype: The junction does not match germline at one end; this may be a read error. The chain is built from TRBV4-1 and TRBJ2-7, with D perhaps given as TRBD1 or TRBD2 (5 bases each). Germline lookup yields CDR1 MGHRA and CDR2 YSYEKL. The CDR3 covers 16 residues. CDR3 protein: CASSQDLSYGTYDQYF. In DNA, the CDR3 is TGCGCCAGCAGCCAAGATTTGTCGTACGGGACCTACGATCAGTACTTC.

This clonotype was found many times. This rearrangement joins TRBV3-1 to TRBJ1-1; unclear D gene. The germline V gene has CDR1 LGHDT and CDR2 YNNKEL (reference sequence). V dropped 0 bases and J dropped 5 bases, with 10 bases sitting between them. The CDR3 contains 14 residues. CDR3 in amino acids: CASSQEARRTEAFF. CDR3 bases: TGTGCCAGCAGCCAAGAAGCTCGGCGTACTGAAGCTTTCTTT. Using reference TRBV3-1 and TRBJ1-1 for the parts outside the CDR3, the full variable domain is DTAVSQTPKYLVTQMGNDKSIKCEQNLGHDTMYWYKQDSKKFLKIMFSYNNKELIINETVPNRFSPKSPDKAHLNLHINSLELGDSAVYFCASSQEARRTEAFFGQGTRLTVV.

In this sample, this clonotype turned up a few times. Its ends do not fully match the called genes, so a read error is possible. This chain uses TRBV5-6 with TRBJ1-1; D is unresolved. The CDR3 is made up of 9 amino acids. CDR1 is SGHDT and CDR2 is YYEEEE in the germline V gene. The CDR3 protein is CASSLGAGF. The CDR3 coding sequence is TGTGCCAGCAGCTTGGGAGCGGGGTTT.

This clonotype was recorded many times. The chain is built from TRBV7-2 and TRBJ2-3; no firm D call. Germline values: CDR1 SGHTA, CDR2 FQGNSA. This CDR3 has 12 amino acids. Trimming took off 6 bases at V and 3 bases at J, with 7 bases between the two ends. The CDR3 bases are TGTGCCAGCAGACCTTCGACAGATACGCAGTATTTT. This translates into CASRPSTDTQYF.

Comment on this clonotype: A much larger clone sits a single nucleotide away, making a read error possible. The V call is TRBV11-2, the J call TRBJ2-1; the D is unclear. Germline-derived CDR1 and CDR2 are SGHAT and FQNNGV. The CDR3 totals 14 residues. V was pared by 5 bases and J by 6 bases, with 14 bases between. The CDR3 DNA reads as TGTGCCAGCAGCCCGTTAGACGCCCGCAATGAGCAGTTCTTC. Translating gives CASSPLDARNEQFF.

This clonotype was observed at least ten times. V usage is TRBV4-3 and J usage is TRBJ2-7; D is perhaps TRBD2 (6 bases). CDR1 and CDR2 from the germline V gene are LGHNA and YSLEER. The ends were cut back, 4 bases at V and 4 bases at J, with 14 bases in the middle. The CDR3 has 14 amino acids. CDR3 coding DNA: TGCGCCAGCAGCCTCGACCCGGCGGGATACGAGCAGTACTTC. This translates into CASSLDPAGYEQYF.

Turning to this clonotype: Given a much more abundant clone one base away, this may be a read error. The chain couples TRBV9 to TRBJ2-5; no clear D. Germline-derived CDR1 and CDR2 are SGDLS and YYNGEE. Trimming left V 4 bases short and J 3 bases short, with 7 bases between. The CDR3 loop spans 12 amino acids. The CDR3 sequence: CASSNPEETQYF. The CDR3 DNA follows: TGTGCCAGCAGCAACCCAGAAGAGACCCAGTACTTC.

This clonotype was found many times. The rearrangement links TRBV6-1 to TRBJ2-2; D is uncertain. CDR3 length equals 12 residues. The V end was cut by 6 bases, the J end by 6 bases, with 8 bases between. The V gene's germline CDR1 is MNHNS and CDR2 SASEGT. CDR3 coding DNA: TGTGCCAGCAGGAACACCCCCGGGGAGCTGTTTTTT. It codes for CASRNTPGELFF.

V and J are TRBV28 and TRBJ1-5, with 7 bases that match TRBD1. CDR1 and CDR2 (germline): MDHEN, SYDVKM. V shed 4 bases and J 5 bases; nucleotides not matched to a gene: 11. There are 16 residues in the CDR3. For the CDR3, the DNA is TGTGCCAGCAGTTCAAGTCGACAGGGTCCGTATCAGCCCCAGCATTTT. Protein: CASSSSRQGPYQPQHF.

The chain uses TRBV20-1 and TRBJ2-1; the match to TRBD2 covers 7 bases. The J call may be mistaken, given a closer DNA end match to TRBJ2-7. CDR1 DFQATT and CDR2 SNEGSKA come from the germline V gene (reference sequence). CDR3 size: 15 residues. The CDR3 reads CSATRLAGEYNEQYF. The DNA of the CDR3 is TGCAGTGCTACCAGACTAGCTGGAGAGTACAATGAGCAGTACTTC.

In this sample, this clonotype turned up many times. This chain uses TRBV6-2 or TRBV6-3 with TRBJ1-1; D is ambiguous. Trimming pared 2 bases from V and 11 bases from J, leaving 12 bases between. The germline CDR1 and CDR2 sequences are MNHEY and SVGEGT. The CDR3 sequence is 12 residues long. CDR3 nucleotide sequence: TGTGCCAGCAGTTACCCTGACCCCGAGGCTTTCTTT. Translating gives CASSYPDPEAFF.

This clonotype was observed a handful of times. The chain has TRBV18 and TRBJ2-7; TRBD1 might be the D (6 bases). Germline V lookup: CDR1 KGHSH, CDR2 LQKENI. Trimming took 6 bases from V and 5 from J, leaving 17 bases between them. This CDR3 has 14 residues. CDR3 DNA sequence: TGTGCCAGCTCCTTCCGACAGGTCGGGGACGAGCAGTACTTC. Translating gives CASSFRQVGDEQYF.

The chain couples TRBV27 to TRBJ1-5; TRBD1 agrees at 7 bases. The V gene's germline CDR1 is MNHEY and CDR2 SMNVEV (reference sequence). This CDR3 contains 15 residues. After removal of 6 bases from V and 9 bases from J, the junction contained 14 bases not matched to a gene. CDR3 region: CASRVAGQKLTPQHF. CDR3 nucleotide sequence: TGTGCCAGCAGGGTTGCGGGACAGAAACTTACGCCCCAGCATTTT.

The table lists this clonotype with many counts. This rearrangement joins TRBV27 to TRBJ2-3; tentative D call: TRBD2 (6 bases). The CDR3 is 15 amino acids. V lost 5 bases, J lost 3 bases, and 15 bases lay in between. Germline assignment: CDR1 MNHEY and CDR2 SMNVEV (reference sequence). CDR3 nucleotides: TGTGCCAGCAGTCCATCGGGACTTCCGACAGATACGCAGTATTTT. Translation: CASSPSGLPTDTQYF.

This clonotype came up many times. The chain is built from TRBV25-1 and TRBJ2-7; 12 bases map to TRBD1. Per germline, CDR1 MGHDK and CDR2 SYGVNS. The CDR3 is made up of 15 amino acids. Unmatched junction bases numbered 8, after V lost 4 bases and J lost 7 bases. The CDR3, as DNA: TGTGCCAGCAGTGCAGACTGGGACAGGGGGCAGGAGCAGTACTTC. Protein: CASSADWDRGQEQYF.

This clonotype was counted many times. The chain employs TRBV2 and TRBJ2-7, with 9 bases matching TRBD1. With V trimmed by 6 bases and J by 3 bases, 0 bases remained unmatched. This CDR3 region has 12 residues. CDR1 and CDR2 (germline): SNHLY, FYNNEI. For the CDR3, the DNA is TGTGCCAGCAGGGGACAGGGCTACGAGCAGTACTTC. This sequence encodes CASRGQGYEQYF. The full variable domain, its missing parts supplied by reference TRBV2 and TRBJ2-7, is EPEVTQTPSHQVTQMGQEVILRCVPISNHLYFYWYRQILGQKVEFLVSFYNNEISEKSEIFDDQFSVERPDGSNFTLKIRSTKLEDSAMYFCASRGQGYEQYFGPGTRLTVT.

Notes on this clonotype: This may stem from a read error, because a much larger clone lies one nucleotide away. The chain has TRBV19 and TRBJ1-6; TRBD1 agrees at 9 bases. Germline V gene sequence: CDR1 LNHDA, CDR2 SQIVND (reference sequence). CDR3 length: 15 amino acids. This chain's CDR3 is CASSTDRGMSSPLNF. The DNA for the CDR3 is TGTGCCAGTAGTACCGACAGGGGGATGAGTTCACCCCTCAACTTT. Supplemented by reference TRBV19 and TRBJ1-6, the full variable domain reads DGGITQSPKYLFRKEGQNVTLSCEQNLNHDAMYWYRQDPGQGLRLIYYSQIVNDFQKGDIAEGYSVSREKKESFPLTVTSAQKNPTAFYLCASSTDRGMSSPLNFGNGTRLTVT.

CDR3 protein: CASSLDVRNNYNEQFF. CDR3 sequence (DNA): TGCGCCAGCAGCTTGGACGTGCGGAATAATTACAATGAGCAGTTCTTC. This chain connects TRBV5-1 to TRBJ2-1; D not certain. Per the germline V gene, CDR1 is SGHRS and CDR2 is YFSETQ. Trimming removed 0 bases from V and 4 bases from J, with 14 bases in between. This CDR3 is built from 16 residues.

This clonotype was counted at least ten times. V and J are TRBV7-9 and TRBJ1-2, with D possibly being TRBD1 (6 bases). Trimming took off 4 bases at V and 12 bases at J, with 21 bases between the two ends. Germline CDR1 SEHNR, CDR2 FQNEAQ (reference sequence). CDR3 length: 14 residues. The CDR3, as DNA: TGTGCCAGCAGCTCCGGAGTACGGACAGCCAGGGACACCTTC. Its translation is CASSSGVRTARDTF. The variable domain in full, completed from reference TRBV7-9 and TRBJ1-2, reads DTGVSQNPRHKITKRGQNVTFRCDPISEHNRLYWYRQTLGQGPEFLTYFQNEAQLEKSRLLSDRFSAERPKGSFSTLEIQRTEQGDSAMYLCASSSGVRTARDTFGSGTRLTVV.

This clonotype was seen many times. V gene TRBV10-3 combines with J gene TRBJ2-5, with D possibly being TRBD1 or TRBD2 (5 bases each). CDR1 is ENHRY and CDR2 is SYGVKD in the germline V gene. The V and J ends lost 3 bases and 5 bases respectively, with 10 bases between them. This CDR3 is 13 amino acids long. The CDR3 is CAISDRGGETQYF. In DNA form, the CDR3 reads TGTGCCATCAGTGACCGGGGCGGGGAGACCCAGTACTTC.

This clonotype has a count of ten or more. The chain recombines TRBV6-1 with TRBJ2-6, with D uncertain. This CDR3 is built from 16 residues. Looked up from germline, CDR1 is MNHNS and CDR2 is SASEGT. V was pared by 6 bases and J by 4 bases, with 16 bases between. The CDR3 reads CASSPTRRRGANVLTF. CDR3 coding DNA: TGTGCCAGCAGCCCCACGAGAAGGCGCGGGGCCAACGTCCTGACTTTC.

DNA of the CDR3: TGTGCCTGGAGTGGGGACAGTCGTTCCTACAATGAGCAGTTCTTC. It encodes CAWSGDSRSYNEQFF. The rearrangement links TRBV30 to TRBJ2-1, with 7 positions matching TRBD1. Germline loops: CDR1 GTSNPN, CDR2 SVGIG (reference sequence). The J segment lost 1 base and the V segment lost 1 base, leaving 4 bases of the junction unmatched. The CDR3 has 15 amino acids.

The chain uses TRBV19 and TRBJ2-7; 9 bases align to TRBD1. CDR1 and CDR2 (germline): LNHDA, SQIVND (reference sequence). Unmatched junction bases numbered 6, after V lost 6 bases and J lost 3 bases. This CDR3 comprises 14 residues. The CDR3 DNA follows: TGTGCCAGTAGGTTGGACAGGGGCTACTACGAGCAGTACTTC. Translating it yields CASRLDRGYYEQYF.

Concerning this clonotype: With a much larger clone just one base away, this may be a read error. J is TRBJ2-3 and V is TRBV29-1; 7 nucleotides agree with TRBD2. The CDR3 extends over 13 amino acids. With V trimmed by 4 bases and J by 5 bases, 6 bases remained unmatched. CDR1 and CDR2 (germline): SQVTM, ANQGSEA. CDR3: CSVVIAGKDTQYF. As DNA, the CDR3 is TGCAGCGTTGTGATAGCGGGCAAAGATACGCAGTATTTT.

Ten or more counts support this clonotype. This chain uses TRBV7-3 with TRBJ2-1, with 10 bases lining up with TRBD2. The CDR3 contains 14 residues. Germline V gives CDR1 SGHTA, CDR2 FQGTGA. V was pared by 6 bases and J by 5 bases, with 4 bases of the junction left unmatched. The CDR3 sequence: CASRGTSANNEQFF. CDR3 coding DNA: TGTGCCAGCAGGGGGACTAGCGCTAACAATGAGCAGTTCTTC.

This clonotype has just one count. The chain is built from TRBV27 and TRBJ1-2, with TRBD1 matching over 8 bases. The CDR3 is 15 residues long. Germline loops: CDR1 MNHEY, CDR2 SMNVEV (reference sequence). The V segment lost 2 bases and the J segment 3 bases; nucleotides outside the gene matches: 5. CDR3 sequence (DNA): TGTGCCAGCAGTTTAAATGGACAGGGTGACTATGGCTACACCTTC. Its translation: CASSLNGQGDYGYTF.

The chain carries TRBV6-1 and TRBJ2-7, with TRBD2 as a possible D gene (5 bases). Looked up from germline, CDR1 is MNHNS and CDR2 is SASEGT. The CDR3 covers 15 residues. V lost 1 base and J 0 bases, leaving 10 bases between the germline ends. DNA of the CDR3: TGTGCCAGCAGTGAAGATAGCGCGTACTCCTACGAGCAGTACTTC. This sequence encodes CASSEDSAYSYEQYF.

The CDR3 sequence is CASSRTRKNKKYF. Written as DNA, the CDR3 is TGTGCCAGCAGCCGGACCCGAAAAAATAAGAAGTATTTT. This chain links TRBV7-2 with TRBJ2-3, with D unclear. V dropped 5 bases and J dropped 13 bases, with 19 bases sitting between them. The length of the CDR3 is 13 residues. In germline, CDR1 is SGHTA, CDR2 FQGNSA.

In its sample, this clonotype was seen many times. The chain has TRBV6-5 and TRBJ1-1; 7 bases are shared with TRBD1. CDR3 size: 14 residues. Germline CDR1 reads MNHEY; CDR2 reads SVGAGI. The J segment lost 4 bases and the V segment lost 0 bases, leaving 2 bases of the junction unmatched. The CDR3 coding sequence is TGTGCCAGCAGTTACTCAGGGGGCCCCACTGAAGCTTTCTTT. Its protein is CASSYSGGPTEAFF.

The J gene is TRBJ2-7, the V gene TRBV10-3, with TRBD1 identical over 7 bases. Trimming at V came to 5 bases and at J to 5 bases, leaving 6 bases not matched to a gene. There are 13 residues in the CDR3. Germline CDR1 and CDR2: ENHRY and SYGVKD. CDR3 bases: TGTGCCATCAGTACCTATGACAGGGACGAGCAGTACTTC. Protein product: CAISTYDRDEQYF.

For this clonotype: This may be a read error: a much more frequent sequence differs by one nucleotide. This rearrangement joins TRBV5-1 to TRBJ2-3; 9 bases map to TRBD1. Per germline, CDR1 SGHRS and CDR2 YFSETQ. V was clipped by 4 bases and J by 5 bases; unmatched bases: 5. CDR3 length equals 14 residues. The CDR3 here is CASSPRTGEDTQYF. The CDR3 bases are TGCGCCAGCAGCCCGCGGACAGGGGAAGATACGCAGTATTTT. The variable domain in full, with the rest retrieved from reference TRBV5-1 and TRBJ2-3, is KAGVTQTPRYLIKTRGQQVTLSCSPISGHRSVSWYQQTPGQGLQFLFEYFSETQRNKGNFPGRFSGRQFSNSRSEMNVSTLELGDSALYLCASSPRTGEDTQYFGPGTRLTVL.

In DNA form, the CDR3 reads TGTGCCAGTAGTTCACCGGGACTAGCGACCAATGAGCAGTTCTTC. Protein sequence: CASSSPGLATNEQFF. The chain has TRBV19 and TRBJ2-1; 10 bases match TRBD2. V was pared by 5 bases and J by 6 bases, with 7 bases of the junction left unmatched. This CDR3 has 15 residues. Germline loops: CDR1 LNHDA, CDR2 SQIVND (reference sequence).